This paragraph covers one T cell receptor beta chain sequence. Its antigen is not identified. The PCR made use of 60 Vbeta and 13 Jbeta primers. Authors' data handling: In a later analysis, the count reached some 83 million unique TCR beta chains, with approximately 11 million shared. The assay was immunoSEQ multiplex PCR, and TCRdb's table has in-frame clones only and misses some. V, J and clone size are taken as reported in that table, and D and trimming were inferred from the DNA itself. The sample consists of about 170,000 clones, about four fifths of them appearing once. This CDR3 has 13 amino acids. Per germline, CDR1 SNHLY and CDR2 FYNNEI. V lost 6 bases and J 11 bases, leaving 17 bases between the germline ends. This sample is part of a study of cytomegalovirus exposure and HLA in healthy donors. Overall study results and limits: Sequencing likely caused a cluster of highly shared sequence variants. In a later analysis, HLA-associated beta chains showed higher expansion and lower generation probabilities than comparable chains. What TCR beta sequences reportedly achieved was accurate prediction of HLA-A and HLA-B alleles in most subjects.

Sequencing input: PBMCs. V and J are TRBV2 and TRBJ1-5; unclear D gene. This TCR was recovered from a woman between 45 and 60 years old in good health and CMV-seronegative. For the CDR3, the DNA is TGTGCCAGCAGGCACAACGGGGAATCGGCCCAGCATTTT. Protein sequence: CASRHNGESAQHF. The full variable domain, rest sourced from reference TRBV2 and TRBJ1-5, is EPEVTQTPSHQVTQMGQEVILRCVPISNHLYFYWYRQILGQKVEFLVSFYNNEISEKSEIFDDQFSVERPDGSNFTLKIRSTKLEDSAMYFCASRHNGESAQHFGDGTRLSIL.